The text below deals with one T cell receptor (beta chain). Its antigen remains unknown. An overlapping HIV-1 Gag peptide pool stimulated these cells at roughly 1 ug/peptide/mL. Sorted nonresponding memory CD4+ T cells were CD40L-negative, CD69-negative, CD45RO-high. For approximately 17 hours, CD8-depleted PBMCs received anti-CD28/CD49d costimulation, a CD40-blocking antibody and enfuvirtide. Germline values: CDR1 SGHRS, CDR2 YFSETQ. This CDR3 contains 14 residues. V shed 3 bases and J shed 3 bases, with 12 bases lying between them. The libraries were made with immunoSEQ version 4 in survey mode. Using immunoSEQ multiplex PCR, the repertoire was profiled, and TCRdb retains in-frame clones only, with some absent. The sample consists of tens of thousands of clones, 82% of them appearing once. The record originates from a study of persistence of HIV-infected CD4 T cells. Study context: Suppressive ART had lasted a median of approximately 8 years. Study-level points and caveats: TCR analyses could not target the rare provirus-carrying CMV-responding cells.

The chain links TRBV5-1 to TRBJ1-2, with no clear D. The clonotype comes from an adult woman with HIV who was CMV-seropositive. The source was CD4+ T cells sorted from PBMCs after approximately 20-hour stimulation, collected from a patient who received antiretroviral therapy. This CDR3 is CASSSTREDYGYTF. CDR3 DNA sequence: TGCGCCAGCAGCTCAACGCGGGAGGACTATGGCTACACCTTC.